Below, 31 T cell receptor beta chains from the same sample are listed, as sequenced in a study of T cells expressing NK-cell markers. TCRdb processed the 5' RACE reads again and assigns one entry to each CDR3 protein, with no DNA. Its clone listing holds some 300,000 distinct CDR3 sequences. The material sequenced was blood T cells: a sorted CD56 or NKG2C T cell subset, CD4+ or CD8+ T cells, or bulk PBMC T cells (not recorded which). The receptors stem from a man aged 18 to 30 in good health.

The gene calls are TRBV29-1 and TRBJ2-7; TCRdb selects TRBD2, and the lack of DNA leaves this call unchecked. Per germline, CDR1 SQVTM and CDR2 ANQGSEA. The CDR3 is 14 amino acids. The chain's CDR3 is CSARTSRRTYEQYF.

This rearrangement joins TRBV12-3 or TRBV12-4 to TRBJ1-5; TCRdb indicates TRBD1, and absent DNA this call remains unverified. CDR3 length equals 15 residues. The CDR3 is CASSHRTGAGQPQHF.

This chain joins TRBV5-1 and TRBJ2-5; the D call from TCRdb, TRBD1, cannot be confirmed without DNA. This CDR3 is 14 amino acids long. Germline loops: CDR1 SGHRS, CDR2 YFSETQ. The CDR3 spells CASSAQGMRETQYF.

The chain joins TRBV12-3 or TRBV12-4 to TRBJ2-1. The CDR3 is 15 amino acids. CDR3 protein: CASSLAADRYNEQFF.

The chain links TRBV20-1 to TRBJ1-2; TCRdb's D gene call, TRBD1, goes unchecked for lack of DNA. The CDR3 runs to 11 residues. CDR1 is DFQATT, CDR2 SNEGSKA, per germline (reference sequence). The CDR3 protein is CSARSGDGYTF.

The rearrangement joins TRBV11-2 to TRBJ2-5; the TCRdb call, TRBD1, lacks DNA for checking. This CDR3 has 15 residues. Germline CDR1 is SGHAT and CDR2 is FQNNGV. The CDR3: CASSIRPGSKETQFF.

This chain connects TRBV6-5 to TRBJ2-7; TCRdb proposes TRBD1, but this gene call is untestable without DNA. Germline V gene data show CDR1 as MNHEY and CDR2 as SVGAGI. The CDR3 is 14 amino acids. The CDR3 region is CASRRGQAFYEQYF.

The V gene is TRBV12-5, the J gene TRBJ1-1; TCRdb gives TRBD1 as the D gene, but with no DNA this cannot be confirmed. CDR3 length: 16 amino acids. Germline CDR1 and CDR2: LGHNT and FRNRAP. CDR3 residues: CASGLGQGVMNTEAFF. Full variable domain (outside the CDR3, taken from reference TRBV12-5 and TRBJ1-1): DARVTQTPRHKVTEMGQEVTMRCQPILGHNTVFWYRQTMMQGLELLAYFRNRAPLDDSGMPKDRFSAEMPDATLATLKIQPSEPRDSAVYFCASGLGQGVMNTEAFFGQGTRLTVV.

The rearrangement links TRBV7-2 to TRBJ2-7; TCRdb indicates TRBD1, and absent DNA this call remains unverified. The CDR3 loop spans 14 amino acids. The germline gives CDR1 SGHTA, CDR2 FQGNSA. CDR3 sequence: CASSFSGASYEQYF. The variable domain in full, with the rest retrieved from reference TRBV7-2 and TRBJ2-7, is GAGVSQSPSNKVTEKGKDVELRCDPISGHTALYWYRQSLGQGLEFLIYFQGNSAPDKSGLPSDRFSAERTGGSVSTLTIQRTQQEDSAVYLCASSFSGASYEQYFGPGTRLTVT.

This chain connects TRBV20-1 to TRBJ2-2; TCRdb names TRBD2, which stays unverified in the absence of DNA. The CDR3 contains 16 residues. CDR1 and CDR2 from the germline V gene are DFQATT and SNEGSKA (reference sequence). Here the CDR3 reads CSAGLAGGLGTGELFF.

V usage is TRBV7-2 and J usage is TRBJ1-5; TCRdb's D call of TRBD1 is untestable without DNA. CDR3 length: 14 amino acids. Per the germline V gene, CDR1 is SGHTA and CDR2 is FQGNSA. The CDR3 sequence: CASSQGLSNQPQHF.

The V and J genes are TRBV20-1 and TRBJ2-1; there is no DNA to check the TCRdb D call of TRBD2. This CDR3 has 14 amino acids. Germline values: CDR1 DFQATT, CDR2 SNEGSKA (reference sequence). CDR3 sequence reads: CSAATRLAGDEQFF.

V and J are TRBV5-8 and TRBJ2-1; TCRdb names TRBD2, which stays unverified in the absence of DNA. This CDR3 has 14 amino acids. Germline lookup yields CDR1 SGHTS and CDR2 YDEGEE. The CDR3 protein is CASSLSGLAGKQFF.

V usage is TRBV28 and J usage is TRBJ2-7; TCRdb lists TRBD2, though no DNA is available to test this call. The CDR3 length is 13 residues. Germline values: CDR1 MDHEN, CDR2 SYDVKM. The CDR3 protein is CASRPSGRYEQYF.

V and J are TRBV5-1 and TRBJ2-7; the TCRdb call, TRBD1, lacks DNA for checking. The CDR3 is 15 amino acids. CDR1 and CDR2 from the germline V gene are SGHRS and YFSETQ. CDR3 amino acids: CASSLEGTATYEQYF. The full variable domain, in which reference TRBV5-1 and TRBJ2-7 provide the parts outside the CDR3, is KAGVTQTPRYLIKTRGQQVTLSCSPISGHRSVSWYQQTPGQGLQFLFEYFSETQRNKGNFPGRFSGRQFSNSRSEMNVSTLELGDSALYLCASSLEGTATYEQYFGPGTRLTVT.

The rearrangement joins TRBV24-1 to TRBJ2-1; TCRdb selects TRBD2, and the lack of DNA leaves this call unchecked. CDR3 length equals 16 residues. CDR1 and CDR2 (germline): KGHDR, SFDVKD. CDR3 in amino acids: CATSGTSGRSNNEQFF.

This rearrangement joins TRBV12-3 or TRBV12-4 to TRBJ2-1; there is no DNA to check the TCRdb D call of TRBD1. The CDR3 loop spans 17 amino acids. CDR3 loop: CASSPPAGQGAFNEQFF.

This rearrangement joins TRBV29-1 to TRBJ1-1; there is no DNA to check the TCRdb D call of TRBD1. Germline V lookup: CDR1 SQVTM, CDR2 ANQGSEA. There are 13 residues in the CDR3. CDR3 sequence reads: CSVYDRANTEAFF.

V usage is TRBV6-6 and J usage is TRBJ1-1. CDR1 and CDR2 (germline): MNHNY, SVGAGI (reference sequence). The CDR3 runs 12 residues. The CDR3 loop reads CASRRGEPAAFF.

The chain carries TRBV7-9 and TRBJ2-1; no DNA is available, so the TRBD2 call from TCRdb remains unchecked. CDR1 and CDR2 (germline): SEHNR, FQNEAQ (reference sequence). CDR3 size: 17 residues. The CDR3 loop is CASSRGGLPHADGEQFF.

V gene TRBV27 combines with J gene TRBJ1-5. The V gene's germline CDR1 is MNHEY and CDR2 SMNVEV (reference sequence). This CDR3 is 14 amino acids long. CDR3 sequence: CASSFRGRDQPQHF.

The rearrangement links TRBV12-3 or TRBV12-4 to TRBJ1-1; TCRdb's D call, TRBD1, is unchecked because there is no DNA. The CDR3 consists of 15 residues. CDR3 amino acids: CASSLGARTNTEAFF.

CDR3 in amino acids: CASRAGTGNTEAFF. This rearrangement joins TRBV25-1 to TRBJ1-1; TCRdb gives TRBD1 as the D gene, but with no DNA this cannot be confirmed. The length of the CDR3 is 14 residues. Germline assignment: CDR1 MGHDK and CDR2 SYGVNS.

The CDR3 sequence is CSARDSDYPNTGELFF. The V and J genes are TRBV20-1 and TRBJ2-2; the TCRdb D gene call, TRBD2, has no DNA to confirm it. CDR1 is DFQATT, CDR2 SNEGSKA, per germline (reference sequence). The CDR3 spans 16 residues.

The gene calls are TRBV18 and TRBJ2-1. The germline V gene has CDR1 KGHSH and CDR2 LQKENI. This CDR3 is built from 13 residues. The CDR3 is CASRRSSYNEQFF.

The chain recombines TRBV4-3 with TRBJ1-4; no DNA is available, so the TRBD1 call from TCRdb remains unchecked. Germline assignment: CDR1 LGHNA and CDR2 YSLEER. CDR3 length: 14 amino acids. The CDR3 loop reads CASSPVPEDEKLFF.

This chain joins TRBV12-3 or TRBV12-4 and TRBJ2-2; TCRdb outputs TRBD1, but without DNA this stays unchecked. This CDR3 is built from 17 residues. The CDR3 sequence: CASSLVVGQGSTGELFF.

The chain uses TRBV7-2 and TRBJ2-1; without DNA, the TCRdb call of TRBD2 cannot be checked. Germline V gene lookup returns CDR1 SGHTA and CDR2 FQGNSA. The CDR3 runs to 17 residues. This CDR3 reads CASSPLSGWGLGNEQFF.

This sequence joins TRBV7-3 and TRBJ2-1; absent DNA, TCRdb's TRBD2 call cannot be checked. Germline CDR1 SGHTA, CDR2 FQGTGA. CDR3 length equals 16 residues. The CDR3 is CASSSQPSGSTNEQFF. Together with reference TRBV7-3 and TRBJ2-1, the CDR3 gives the full variable domain: GAGVSQTPSNKVTEKGKYVELRCDPISGHTALYWYRQSLGQGPEFLIYFQGTGAADDSGLPNDRFFAVRPEGSVSTLKIQRTERGDSAVYLCASSSQPSGSTNEQFFGPGTRLTVL.

This chain links TRBV20-1 with TRBJ1-4; TCRdb returns TRBD1, unconfirmable since there is no DNA. Germline loops: CDR1 DFQATT, CDR2 SNEGSKA (reference sequence). The CDR3 length is 14 residues. Here the CDR3 reads CSAPPGTTNEKLFF.

V usage is TRBV5-1 and J usage is TRBJ2-2; absent DNA, TCRdb's TRBD2 call cannot be checked. CDR3 size: 14 residues. Germline loops: CDR1 SGHRS, CDR2 YFSETQ. The CDR3 here is CASSLDAGVGELFF. The complete variable domain, with remaining parts taken from reference TRBV5-1 and TRBJ2-2, reads KAGVTQTPRYLIKTRGQQVTLSCSPISGHRSVSWYQQTPGQGLQFLFEYFSETQRNKGNFPGRFSGRQFSNSRSEMNVSTLELGDSALYLCASSLDAGVGELFFGEGSRLTVL.